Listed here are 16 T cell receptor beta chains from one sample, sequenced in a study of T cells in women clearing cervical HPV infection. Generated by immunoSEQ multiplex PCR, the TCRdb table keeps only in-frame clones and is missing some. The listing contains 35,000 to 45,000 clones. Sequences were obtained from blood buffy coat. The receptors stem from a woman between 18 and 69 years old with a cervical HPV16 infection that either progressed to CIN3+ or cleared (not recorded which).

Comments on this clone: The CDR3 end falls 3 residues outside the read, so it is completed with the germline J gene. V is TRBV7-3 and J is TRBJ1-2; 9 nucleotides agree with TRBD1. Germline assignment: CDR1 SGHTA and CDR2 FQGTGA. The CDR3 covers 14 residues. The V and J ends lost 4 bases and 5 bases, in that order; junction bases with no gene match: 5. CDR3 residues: CASSSTGGAYGYTF. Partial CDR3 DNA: TGTGCCAGCAGCTCTACAGGGGGCGCATATGGC.

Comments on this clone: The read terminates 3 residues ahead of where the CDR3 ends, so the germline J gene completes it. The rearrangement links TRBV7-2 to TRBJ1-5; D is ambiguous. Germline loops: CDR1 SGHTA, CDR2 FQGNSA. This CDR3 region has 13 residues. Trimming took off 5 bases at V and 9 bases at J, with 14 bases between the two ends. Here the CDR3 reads CASSPLPPGPQHF. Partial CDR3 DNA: TGTGCCAGCAGCCCTCTACCCCCAGGGCCC.

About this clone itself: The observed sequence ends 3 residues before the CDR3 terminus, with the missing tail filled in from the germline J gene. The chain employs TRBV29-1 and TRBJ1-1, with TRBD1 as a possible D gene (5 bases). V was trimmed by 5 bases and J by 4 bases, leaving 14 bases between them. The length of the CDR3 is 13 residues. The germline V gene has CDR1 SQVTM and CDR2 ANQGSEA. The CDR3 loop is CSVNLPGGTEAFF. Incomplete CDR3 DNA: TGCAGCGTTAATCTCCCGGGGGGCACTGAA.

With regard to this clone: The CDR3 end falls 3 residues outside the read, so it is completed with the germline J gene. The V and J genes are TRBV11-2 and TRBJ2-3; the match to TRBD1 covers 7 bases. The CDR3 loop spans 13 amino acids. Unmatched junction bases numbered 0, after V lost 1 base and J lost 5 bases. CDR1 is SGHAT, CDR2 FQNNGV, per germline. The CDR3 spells CASSLGQGDTQYF. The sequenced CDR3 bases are TGTGCCAGCAGCTTAGGACAGGGAGATACG.

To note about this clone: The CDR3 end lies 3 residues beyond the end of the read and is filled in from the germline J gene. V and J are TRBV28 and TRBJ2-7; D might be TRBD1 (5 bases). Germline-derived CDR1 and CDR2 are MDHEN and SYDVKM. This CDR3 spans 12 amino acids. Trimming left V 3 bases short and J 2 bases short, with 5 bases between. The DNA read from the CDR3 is TGTGCCAGCAGTTTGACAGCCTACGAG. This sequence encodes CASSLTAYE. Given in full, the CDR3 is CASSLTAYEQYF.

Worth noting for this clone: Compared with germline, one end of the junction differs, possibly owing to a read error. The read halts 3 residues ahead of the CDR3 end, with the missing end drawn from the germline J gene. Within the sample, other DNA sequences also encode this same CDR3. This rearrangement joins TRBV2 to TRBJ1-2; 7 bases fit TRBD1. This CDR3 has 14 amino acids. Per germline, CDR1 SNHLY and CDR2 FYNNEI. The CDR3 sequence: CASSVGTDNYGYTF. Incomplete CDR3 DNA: TGTGCCAGCAGTGTTGGGACAGATAACTATGGA.

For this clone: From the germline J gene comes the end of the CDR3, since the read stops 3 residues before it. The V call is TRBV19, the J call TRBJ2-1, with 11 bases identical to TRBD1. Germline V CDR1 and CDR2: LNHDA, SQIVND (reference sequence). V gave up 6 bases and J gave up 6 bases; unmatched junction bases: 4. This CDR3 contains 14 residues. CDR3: CASSLGTGGNEQFF. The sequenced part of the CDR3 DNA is TGTGCCAGTAGCCTAGGGACAGGGGGCAATGAG.

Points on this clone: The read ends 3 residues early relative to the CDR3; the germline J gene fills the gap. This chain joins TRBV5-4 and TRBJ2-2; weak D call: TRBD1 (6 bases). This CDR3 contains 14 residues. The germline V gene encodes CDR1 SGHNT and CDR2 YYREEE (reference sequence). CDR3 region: CASSLDQGREKLFF. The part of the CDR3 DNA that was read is TGTGCCAGCAGCTTGGATCAGGGGCGTGAAAAG. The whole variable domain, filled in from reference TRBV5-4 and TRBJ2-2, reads ETGVTQSPTHLIKTRGQQVTLRCSSQSGHNTVSWYQQALGQGPQFIFQYYREEENGRGNFPPRFSGLQFPNYSSELNVNALELDDSALYLCASSLDQGREKLFFGEGSRLTVL.

The sequenced part of the CDR3 DNA is TGTGCCAGCAGCCAAGACCAGATCATTCGAGGGGCGGAGGGCGAG. It yields the protein CASSQDQIIRGAEGE. The whole CDR3 region reads CASSQDQIIRGAEGEQYF. The V and J genes are TRBV14 and TRBJ2-7; D is possibly TRBD2 (6 bases). The read is 3 residues too short to cover the CDR3 end, so that end is filled in from the germline J gene. There are 18 residues in the CDR3. The germline V gene has CDR1 SGHDN and CDR2 FVKESK. V dropped 0 bases and J dropped 6 bases, with 24 bases sitting between them. Full variable domain (outside the CDR3, taken from reference TRBV14 and TRBJ2-7): EAGVTQFPSHSVIEKGQTVTLRCDPISGHDNLYWYRRVMGKEIKFLLHFVKESKQDESGMPNNRFLAERTGGTYSTLKVQPAELEDSGVYFCASSQDQIIRGAEGEQYFGPGTRLTVT.

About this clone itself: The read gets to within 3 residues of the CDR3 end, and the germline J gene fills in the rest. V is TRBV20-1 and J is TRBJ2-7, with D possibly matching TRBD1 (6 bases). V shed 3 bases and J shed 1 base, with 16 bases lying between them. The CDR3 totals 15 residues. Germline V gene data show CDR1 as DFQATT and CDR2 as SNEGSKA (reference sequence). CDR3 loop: CSASPMGRGSYEQYF. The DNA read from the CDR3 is TGCAGTGCTAGTCCCATGGGCAGGGGATCCTACGAG.

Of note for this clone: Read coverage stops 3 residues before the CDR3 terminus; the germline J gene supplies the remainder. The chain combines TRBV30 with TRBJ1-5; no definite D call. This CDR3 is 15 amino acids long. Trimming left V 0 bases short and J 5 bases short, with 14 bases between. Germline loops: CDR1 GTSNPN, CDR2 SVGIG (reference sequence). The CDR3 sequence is CAWSVRGGSYQPQHF. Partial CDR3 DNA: TGTGCCTGGAGTGTACGGGGAGGTTCCTATCAGCCC.

The sequenced part of the CDR3 DNA is TGTGCCAGTAGTGGCCTAGCGGGGAACAATGAG. Translated, it gives CASSGLAGNNE. The entire CDR3 reads CASSGLAGNNEQFF. The genes are TRBV19 and TRBJ2-1; the match to TRBD2 covers 9 bases. The CDR3 is cut off 3 residues early in the read; its end comes from the germline J gene. V dropped 5 bases and J dropped 5; count of bases not matched to a gene: 4. CDR3 length: 14 residues. Germline V gene lookup returns CDR1 LNHDA and CDR2 SQIVND (reference sequence).

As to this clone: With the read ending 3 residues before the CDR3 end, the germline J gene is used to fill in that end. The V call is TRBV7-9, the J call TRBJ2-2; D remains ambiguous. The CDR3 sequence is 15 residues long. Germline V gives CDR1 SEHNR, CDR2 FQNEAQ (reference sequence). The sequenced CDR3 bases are TGTGCCAGCAGCGCGCGAACTACCGGTAATGAAAAG. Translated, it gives CASSARTTGNEK. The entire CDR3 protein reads CASSARTTGNEKLFF.

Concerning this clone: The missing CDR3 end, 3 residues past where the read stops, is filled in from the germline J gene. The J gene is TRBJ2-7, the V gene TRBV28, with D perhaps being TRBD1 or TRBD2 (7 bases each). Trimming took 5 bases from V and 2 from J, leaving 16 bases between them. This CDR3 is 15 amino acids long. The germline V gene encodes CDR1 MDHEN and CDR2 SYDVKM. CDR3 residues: CASSPPTGRAYEQYF. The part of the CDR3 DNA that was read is TGTGCCAGCAGTCCCCCGACAGGGAGGGCCTACGAG.

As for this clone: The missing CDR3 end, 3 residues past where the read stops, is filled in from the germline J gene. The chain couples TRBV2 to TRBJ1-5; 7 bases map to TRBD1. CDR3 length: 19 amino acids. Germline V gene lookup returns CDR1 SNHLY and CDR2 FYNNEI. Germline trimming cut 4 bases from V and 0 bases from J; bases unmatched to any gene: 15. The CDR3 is CASSVGVGTELYSNQPQHF. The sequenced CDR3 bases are TGTGCCAGCAGTGTTGGGGTAGGGACAGAACTTTATAGCAATCAGCCC.

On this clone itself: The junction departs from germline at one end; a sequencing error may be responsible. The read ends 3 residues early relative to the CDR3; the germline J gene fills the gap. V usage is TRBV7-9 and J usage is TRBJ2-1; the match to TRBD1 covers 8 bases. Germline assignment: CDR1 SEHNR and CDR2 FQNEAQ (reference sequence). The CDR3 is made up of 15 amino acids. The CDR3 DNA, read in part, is TGTTCCAGCAGCTTCGTTCCAGGGGGCAGGGATGAG. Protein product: CSSSFVPGGRDE. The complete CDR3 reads CSSSFVPGGRDEQFF.